Below, 32 T cell receptor beta chains from the same sample are listed, as sequenced in a study of shared clonotypes between healthy human individuals. Sequenced by immunoSEQ multiplex PCR; TCRdb stores in-frame clones only, minus some. The sample holds about 380,000 clones, 90% to 97% seen once. The sequencing sample was made of memory CD8+ T cells sorted from blood. Regarding subset: CD45RO+ cells pooled with CCR7-negative TemRA cells. These receptors all come from a young man in good health.

This chain connects TRBV18 to TRBJ1-1, with D tentatively TRBD1 (6 bases). Looked up from germline, CDR1 is KGHSH and CDR2 is LQKENI. The CDR3 has 16 amino acids. Deletions cut 2 bases from V and 2 bases from J, with 15 bases between. The CDR3 region is CASSPVTGTFNTEAFF. CDR3 in DNA: TGTGCCAGCTCACCAGTTACAGGGACGTTCAACACTGAAGCTTTCTTT. Complete variable domain (other parts from reference TRBV18 and TRBJ1-1): NAGVMQNPRHLVRRRGQEARLRCSPMKGHSHVYWYRQLPEEGLKFMVYLQKENIIDESGMPKERFSAEFPKEGPSILRIQQVVRGDSAAYFCASSPVTGTFNTEAFFGQGTRLTVV.

The CDR3 DNA sequence: TGTGCCAGCAGCAGACTAGCGGAGCAAGAGACCCAGTACTTC. Translation gives CASSRLAEQETQYF. The V call is TRBV5-8, the J call TRBJ2-5; 9 nucleotides match TRBD2. This CDR3 spans 14 amino acids. Trimming took 4 bases from V and 2 from J; bases not matched to a gene: 3. Per the germline V gene, CDR1 is SGHTS and CDR2 is YDEGEE.

V usage is TRBV1 and J usage is TRBJ2-1; the table's D call, TRBD2, has no DNA check behind it. TRBV1 is a pseudogene. CDR3 length equals 16 residues. This CDR3 is CTSSQGTEREYNEQFF. In DNA, the CDR3 is TGCACCAGCAGCCAAGGGACTGAGCGGGAGTACAATGAGCAGTTCTTC.

The chain links TRBV7-9 to TRBJ1-1; D call uncertain. The V gene lost 1 base and the J gene lost 2 bases, with 5 bases spanning the gap. Germline V gives CDR1 SEHNR, CDR2 FQNEAQ (reference sequence). The CDR3 extends over 13 amino acids. CDR3: CASSLEENTEAFF. CDR3 sequence (DNA): TGTGCCAGCAGCTTAGAGGAAAACACTGAAGCTTTCTTT.

This chain links TRBV4-2 with TRBJ1-3; the D is unclear. There are 17 residues in the CDR3. The V gene lost 0 bases and the J gene lost 0 bases, with 12 bases spanning the gap. Germline values: CDR1 LGHNA, CDR2 YNFKEQ. Here the CDR3 DNA reads TGTGCCAGCAGCCAAGATCGGAGACACAGCTCTGGAAACACCATATATTTT. Translation: CASSQDRRHSSGNTIYF.

The J gene is TRBJ2-6, the V gene TRBV19; TRBD1 matches at 9 bases. The J segment lost 2 bases and the V segment lost 6 bases, leaving 5 bases of the junction unmatched. In germline, CDR1 is LNHDA, CDR2 SQIVND (reference sequence). The CDR3 consists of 16 residues. CDR3 sequence reads: CASSVTGGPGANVLTF. DNA for the CDR3: TGTGCCAGTAGCGTCACAGGGGGCCCTGGGGCCAACGTCCTGACTTTC.

The chain couples TRBV15 to TRBJ2-1, with 8 bases lining up with TRBD1. CDR1 is LNHNV, CDR2 YYDKDF, per germline (reference sequence). The V and J ends lost 0 bases and 4 bases, in that order; junction bases with no gene match: 8. The CDR3 extends over 17 amino acids. DNA for the CDR3: TGTGCCACCAGCAGAGAGCCCGGGACAGGCCCTTACAATGAGCAGTTCTTC. As protein: CATSREPGTGPYNEQFF.

The chain couples TRBV6-1 to TRBJ1-1; 9 nucleotides match TRBD1. After removal of 6 bases from V and 2 bases from J, the junction contained 4 bases not matched to a gene. CDR1 is MNHNS and CDR2 is SASEGT in the germline V gene. The CDR3 totals 14 residues. In DNA, the CDR3 is TGTGCCAGCAGGCAAACAGGGGGCAACACTGAAGCTTTCTTT. Its translation: CASRQTGGNTEAFF.

The rearrangement links TRBV14 to TRBJ2-7, with 9 bases lining up with TRBD2. CDR1 is SGHDN, CDR2 FVKESK, per germline. The J segment lost 6 bases and the V segment lost 4 bases, leaving 13 bases of the junction unmatched. The CDR3 is made up of 16 amino acids. The CDR3 DNA is TGTGCCAGCAGCCCTCTCCGGGCGGGAGGGCCCAGCGAGCAGTACTTC. Protein sequence: CASSPLRAGGPSEQYF.

A remark on this clone: This sample also contains other DNA sequences that code for the same CDR3. The chain links TRBV9 to TRBJ1-1; D not certain. V was trimmed by 0 bases and J by 0 bases, leaving 6 bases between them. There are 14 residues in the CDR3. Germline CDR1 is SGDLS and CDR2 is YYNGEE. CDR3 nucleotides: TGTGCCAGCAGCGTAGGTGGGATGAACACTGAAGCTTTCTTT. Its translation: CASSVGGMNTEAFF.

The V gene is TRBV5-1, the J gene TRBJ2-2, with 8 positions matching TRBD1. Trimming removed 4 bases from V and 11 bases from J; junction bases left unmatched: 10. From germline, CDR1 is SGHRS and CDR2 YFSETQ. This CDR3 contains 14 residues. DNA for the CDR3: TGCGCCAGCAGCCCACCGACAGACAGGGGAGAGCTGTTTTTT. This encodes CASSPPTDRGELFF.

This clone appeared once. CDR3 in amino acids: CASSPPHIETQYF. The DNA of the CDR3 is TGTGCCAGCAGTCCCCCCCATATAGAGACCCAGTACTTC. The V and J genes are TRBV6-5 and TRBJ2-5; D gene ambiguous. Germline V lookup: CDR1 MNHEY, CDR2 SVGAGI. V was trimmed by 5 bases and J by 4 bases, leaving 11 bases between them. The CDR3 runs to 13 residues.

V gene TRBV28 combines with J gene TRBJ1-1; TRBD1 might be the D (5 bases). The germline V gene encodes CDR1 MDHEN and CDR2 SYDVKM. This CDR3 region has 13 residues. V shed 2 bases and J shed 5 bases, with 9 bases lying between them. DNA of the CDR3: TGTGCCAGCAGTTTACGGGGGGGGACTGAAGCTTTCTTT. Its protein is CASSLRGGTEAFF. Variable domain in full (rest from reference TRBV28 and TRBJ1-1): DVKVTQSSRYLVKRTGEKVFLECVQDMDHENMFWYRQDPGLGLRLIYFSYDVKMKEKGDIPEGYSVSREKKERFSLILESASTNQTSMYLCASSLRGGTEAFFGQGTRLTVV.

The rearrangement links TRBV18 to TRBJ2-7, with TRBD1 as a possible D gene (5 bases). The CDR3 loop spans 14 amino acids. Germline CDR1 and CDR2: KGHSH and LQKENI. V lost 1 base and J 5 bases, leaving 12 bases between the germline ends. In DNA form, the CDR3 reads TGTGCCAGCTCACCACTCAAAGGGGTCAACGAGCAGTACTTC. It codes for CASSPLKGVNEQYF.

V gene TRBV19 combines with J gene TRBJ2-2, with a weak D call TRBD1 (5 bases). Germline lookup yields CDR1 LNHDA and CDR2 SQIVND (reference sequence). V was shortened by 6 bases and J by 8 bases, with 10 bases between the two germline ends. The CDR3 spans 12 residues. In nucleotides, the CDR3 is TGTGCCAGTAGAGGGGTGTTGGGGGAGCTGTTTTTT. Protein sequence: CASRGVLGELFF.

A single count supports this clone. The CDR3: CASSYMEGSPYEQYF. DNA of the CDR3: TGTGCCAGCAGTTACATGGAGGGGAGCCCCTACGAGCAGTACTTC. The chain links TRBV6-5 to TRBJ2-7; possibly TRBD2 for D (6 bases). The germline V gene has CDR1 MNHEY and CDR2 SVGAGI. The CDR3 totals 15 residues. V was trimmed by 2 bases and J by 2 bases, leaving 13 bases between them.

V and J are TRBV7-8 and TRBJ2-7; D may be TRBD1 (6 bases). CDR3 size: 13 residues. Per germline, CDR1 SGHVS and CDR2 FQNEAQ. V gave up 3 bases and J gave up 4 bases, with 10 bases separating them. The CDR3 region is CASSFIQGYEQYF. For the CDR3, the DNA is TGTGCCAGCAGCTTTATCCAGGGGTACGAGCAGTACTTC.

This clone was picked up one time. The gene calls are TRBV9 and TRBJ2-7; 16 bases map to TRBD2. V dropped 4 bases and J dropped 5; count of bases not matched to a gene: 9. In germline, CDR1 is SGDLS, CDR2 YYNGEE. The CDR3 runs 17 residues. The CDR3 DNA follows: TGTGCCAGCAGCCTCGGGACTAGCGGGAGGGACAGGCACGAGCAGTACTTC. Translation: CASSLGTSGRDRHEQYF.

This chain joins TRBV30 and TRBJ2-7; TRBD2 matches 8 bases. Germline values: CDR1 GTSNPN, CDR2 SVGIG (reference sequence). The CDR3 contains 15 residues. V trimming: 2 bases; J trimming: 3 bases; junction bases outside the gene matches: 9. Here the CDR3 DNA reads TGTGCCTGGAGTTACTCGGGACTAGGTATCTACGAGCAGTACTTC. This sequence encodes CAWSYSGLGIYEQYF.

This clone has only one observation. The rearrangement joins TRBV5-1 to TRBJ2-1, with 7 positions matching TRBD2. The ends lost 8 bases at V and 9 bases at J; junction bases unmatched: 8. Germline V lookup: CDR1 SGHRS, CDR2 YFSETQ. The CDR3 is 12 amino acids. The CDR3 sequence: CASTRDYGEQFF. CDR3 DNA: TGCGCCAGTACCCGGGACTACGGTGAGCAGTTCTTC.

For this clone: Different DNA sequences within this sample yield the same CDR3. V usage is TRBV19 and J usage is TRBJ2-3; 10 bases align to TRBD1. The CDR3 has 15 amino acids. The germline V gene encodes CDR1 LNHDA and CDR2 SQIVND (reference sequence). The V and J ends lost 3 bases and 4 bases, in that order; junction bases with no gene match: 4. The CDR3, as DNA: TGTGCCAGTAGTATCCGTGGACAGGGGGCAGATACGCAGTATTTT. Its protein product is CASSIRGQGADTQYF.

This chain joins TRBV20-1 and TRBJ2-7; D unclear. This CDR3 has 11 residues. Germline CDR1 is DFQATT and CDR2 is SNEGSKA (reference sequence). V was pared by 2 bases and J by 3 bases, with 5 bases between. The CDR3 DNA reads TGCAGTGCTAGAATTGACTACGAGCAGTACTTC. As protein: CSARIDYEQYF.

V usage is TRBV5-5 and J usage is TRBJ2-4; 10 nucleotides agree with TRBD1. Germline values: CDR1 SGHKS, CDR2 YYEKEE (reference sequence). The ends lost 4 bases at V and 1 base at J; junction bases unmatched: 2. The CDR3 consists of 15 residues. The CDR3 here is CASSEDRGAKNIQYF. The CDR3 DNA reads as TGTGCCAGCAGCGAGGACAGGGGGGCCAAAAACATTCAGTACTTC.

About this clone itself: One end of the junction is discordant with germline, which a read error may explain. This sequence joins TRBV6-5 and TRBJ2-2; perhaps TRBD2 as D (6 bases). CDR3 size: 12 residues. Germline assignment: CDR1 MNHEY and CDR2 SVGAGI. Here the CDR3 DNA reads TGTGCCAGCCCCTCAACGGGAGAGGGAGCTGTTTTT. The encoded protein is CASPSTGEGAVF.

The rearrangement links TRBV2 to TRBJ2-7, with 9 bases fitting TRBD2. Germline V gene sequence: CDR1 SNHLY, CDR2 FYNNEI. V trimming: 6 bases; J trimming: 5 bases; junction bases outside the gene matches: 11. CDR3 size: 15 residues. The chain's CDR3 is CASREGLAVANEQYF. DNA of the CDR3: TGTGCCAGCAGGGAGGGACTAGCCGTTGCTAACGAGCAGTACTTC.

This rearrangement joins TRBV25-1 to TRBJ2-7; TRBD2 matches 7 bases. Germline-derived CDR1 and CDR2 are MGHDK and SYGVNS. The V and J ends lost 2 bases and 2 bases, in that order; junction bases with no gene match: 3. This CDR3 has 14 residues. The CDR3 protein is CASSERGRAYEQYF. CDR3 in DNA: TGTGCCAGCAGTGAACGGGGGAGGGCCTACGAGCAGTACTTC.

V gene TRBV5-8 combines with J gene TRBJ1-1; D not resolved. Germline CDR1 reads SGHTS; CDR2 reads YDEGEE. This CDR3 spans 14 amino acids. Between the trimmed V and J ends, which lost 1 base and 1 base, there was a span of 8 bases. Here the CDR3 DNA reads TGTGCCAGCAGCTTGCTACCGCGGAACACTGAAGCTTTCTTT. Translating gives CASSLLPRNTEAFF.

The chain joins TRBV28 to TRBJ2-7; 8 nucleotides match TRBD1. Germline V lookup: CDR1 MDHEN, CDR2 SYDVKM. The ends lost 6 bases at V and 8 bases at J; junction bases unmatched: 15. The CDR3 has 15 amino acids. The CDR3 DNA sequence: TGTGCCAGCAGCCGCCCCCGGACAGGGAAGGAGAAGCAGTACTTC. Translated: CASSRPRTGKEKQYF.

The chain links TRBV7-9 to TRBJ1-3, with 7 bases lining up with TRBD1. Losses at the gene ends were 5 bases for V and 5 bases for J; bases not matched to a gene: 12. This CDR3 is 16 amino acids long. Germline V gene sequence: CDR1 SEHNR, CDR2 FQNEAQ (reference sequence). CDR3 in DNA: TGTGCCAGCAGCGGAGGGGGCGGCGGGGATAGAAACACCATATATTTT. Translation gives CASSGGGGGDRNTIYF.

The chain employs TRBV10-3 and TRBJ2-7, with D maybe TRBD1 (6 bases). Germline V gene sequence: CDR1 ENHRY, CDR2 SYGVKD. This CDR3 has 17 amino acids. Deletions cut 2 bases from V and 0 bases from J, with 17 bases between. The CDR3 loop is CAISEPSTGPLSYEQYF. The CDR3 region has the DNA TGTGCCATCAGTGAGCCCTCTACAGGGCCCCTCTCCTACGAGCAGTACTTC.

The chain uses TRBV14 and TRBJ2-3, with TRBD2 matching over 8 bases. Germline V CDR1 and CDR2: SGHDN, FVKESK. V shed 2 bases and J 4 bases; nucleotides not matched to a gene: 8. The CDR3 spans 16 residues. CDR3 DNA sequence: TGTGCCAGCAGCCAATACAGCGGGAGTAGGTCAGATACGCAGTATTTT. As protein: CASSQYSGSRSDTQYF.

The chain combines TRBV2 with TRBJ2-3, with D perhaps TRBD2 (5 bases). This CDR3 is built from 15 residues. V was trimmed by 4 bases and J by 4 bases, leaving 15 bases between them. Germline lookup yields CDR1 SNHLY and CDR2 FYNNEI. This CDR3 reads CASSVDGMTSDTQYF. The CDR3 nucleotides are TGTGCCAGCAGTGTAGACGGGATGACCTCAGATACGCAGTATTTT.